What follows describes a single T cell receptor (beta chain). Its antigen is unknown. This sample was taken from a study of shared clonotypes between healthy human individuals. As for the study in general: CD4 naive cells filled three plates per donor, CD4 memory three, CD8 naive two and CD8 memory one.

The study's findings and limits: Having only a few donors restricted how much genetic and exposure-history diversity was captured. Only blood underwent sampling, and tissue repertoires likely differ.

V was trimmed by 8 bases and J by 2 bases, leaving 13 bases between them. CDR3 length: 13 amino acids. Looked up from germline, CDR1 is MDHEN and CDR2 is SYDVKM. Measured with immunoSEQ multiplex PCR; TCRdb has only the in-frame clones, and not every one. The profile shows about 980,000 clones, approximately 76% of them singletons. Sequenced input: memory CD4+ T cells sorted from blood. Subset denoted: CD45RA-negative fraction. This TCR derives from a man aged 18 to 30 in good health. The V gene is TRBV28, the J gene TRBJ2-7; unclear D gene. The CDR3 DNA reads TGTGCCAGCCGGGTGGGCAGAGCCTACGAGCAGTACTTC. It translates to CASRVGRAYEQYF.